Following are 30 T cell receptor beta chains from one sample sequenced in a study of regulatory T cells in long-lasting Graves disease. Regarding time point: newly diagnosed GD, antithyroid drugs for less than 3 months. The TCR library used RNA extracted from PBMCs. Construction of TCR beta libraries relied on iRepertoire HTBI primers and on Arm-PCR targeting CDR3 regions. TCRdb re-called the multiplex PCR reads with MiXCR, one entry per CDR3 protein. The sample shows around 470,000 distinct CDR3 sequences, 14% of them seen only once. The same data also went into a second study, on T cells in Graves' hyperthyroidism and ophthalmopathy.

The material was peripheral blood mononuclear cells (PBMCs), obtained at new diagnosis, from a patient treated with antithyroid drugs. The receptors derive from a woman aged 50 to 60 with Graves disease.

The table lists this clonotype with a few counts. Here the CDR3 DNA reads TGTGCCATCAACAAAAACACTACCGGGACTACGAACACCGGGGAGCTGTTTTTT. Its translation: CAINKNTTGTTNTGELFF. The J gene is TRBJ2-2, the V gene TRBV10-3, with TRBD2 matching 7 bases. Unmatched junction bases numbered 14, after V lost 7 bases and J lost 0 bases. CDR3 length: 18 residues. CDR1 is ENHRY, CDR2 SYGVKD, per germline.

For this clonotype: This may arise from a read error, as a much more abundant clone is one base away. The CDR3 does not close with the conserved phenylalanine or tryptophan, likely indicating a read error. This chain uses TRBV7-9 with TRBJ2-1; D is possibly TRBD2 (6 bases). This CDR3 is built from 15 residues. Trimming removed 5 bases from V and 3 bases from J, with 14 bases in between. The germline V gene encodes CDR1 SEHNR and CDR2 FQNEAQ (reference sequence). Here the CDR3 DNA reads TGTGCCAGCAGCCAGACTAGTGGCATCTACAATGAGCAGTTCATC. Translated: CASSQTSGIYNEQFI.

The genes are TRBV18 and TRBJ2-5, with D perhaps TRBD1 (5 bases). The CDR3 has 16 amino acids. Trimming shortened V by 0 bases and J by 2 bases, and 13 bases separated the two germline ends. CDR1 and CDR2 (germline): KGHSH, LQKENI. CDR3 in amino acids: CASSPPIRTGQETQYF. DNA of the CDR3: TGTGCCAGCTCACCACCGATTAGAACAGGTCAAGAGACCCAGTACTTC.

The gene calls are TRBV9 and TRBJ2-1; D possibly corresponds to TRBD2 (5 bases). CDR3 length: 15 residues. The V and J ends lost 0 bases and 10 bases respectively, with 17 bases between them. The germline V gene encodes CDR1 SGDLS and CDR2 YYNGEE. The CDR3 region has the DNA TGTGCCAGCAGCGTAGAGGGCTTCCGACTACAGGAGCAGTTCTTC. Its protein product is CASSVEGFRLQEQFF.

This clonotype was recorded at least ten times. CDR3 amino acids: CASSYTGSLYEQYF. The CDR3 DNA is TGTGCCAGCTCATATACAGGGTCACTCTACGAGCAGTACTTC. The J gene is TRBJ2-7, the V gene TRBV18; D is perhaps TRBD1 (6 bases). Germline V CDR1 and CDR2: KGHSH, LQKENI. V was pared by 5 bases and J by 3 bases, with 14 bases between. The CDR3 spans 14 residues.

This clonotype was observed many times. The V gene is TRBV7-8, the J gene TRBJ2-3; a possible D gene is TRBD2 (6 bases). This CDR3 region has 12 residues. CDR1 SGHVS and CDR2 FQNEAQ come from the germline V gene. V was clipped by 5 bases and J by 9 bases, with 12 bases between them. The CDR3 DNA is TGTGCCAGCAGCGCCAGGGACTCGACGCAGTATTTT. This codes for CASSARDSTQYF. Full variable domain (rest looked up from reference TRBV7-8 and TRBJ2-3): GAGVSQSPRYKVAKRGQDVALRCDPISGHVSLFWYQQALGQGPEFLTYFQNEAQLDKSGLPSDRFFAERPEGSVSTLKIQRTQQEDSAVYLCASSARDSTQYFGPGTRLTVL.

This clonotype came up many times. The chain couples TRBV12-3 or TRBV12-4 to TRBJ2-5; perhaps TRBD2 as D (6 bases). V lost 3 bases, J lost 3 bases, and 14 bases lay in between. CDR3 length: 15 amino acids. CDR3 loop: CASSLGQGGKETQYF. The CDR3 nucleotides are TGTGCCAGCAGTTTGGGTCAGGGCGGGAAAGAGACCCAGTACTTC.

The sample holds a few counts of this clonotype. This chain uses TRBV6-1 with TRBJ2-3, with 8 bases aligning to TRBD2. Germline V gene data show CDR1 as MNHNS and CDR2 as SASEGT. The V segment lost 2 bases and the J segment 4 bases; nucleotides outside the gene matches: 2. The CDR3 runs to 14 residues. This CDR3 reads CASSERGGADTQYF. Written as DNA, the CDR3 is TGTGCCAGCAGTGAACGGGGGGGGGCAGATACGCAGTATTTT.

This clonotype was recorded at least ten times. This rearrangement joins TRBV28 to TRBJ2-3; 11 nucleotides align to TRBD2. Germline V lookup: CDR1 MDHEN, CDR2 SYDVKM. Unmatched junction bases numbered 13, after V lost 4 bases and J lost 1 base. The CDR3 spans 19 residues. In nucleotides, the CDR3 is TGTGCCAGCAGTTCCGCGACTAGCGGGACCTACCCTCGCACAGATACGCAGTATTTT. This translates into CASSSATSGTYPRTDTQYF.

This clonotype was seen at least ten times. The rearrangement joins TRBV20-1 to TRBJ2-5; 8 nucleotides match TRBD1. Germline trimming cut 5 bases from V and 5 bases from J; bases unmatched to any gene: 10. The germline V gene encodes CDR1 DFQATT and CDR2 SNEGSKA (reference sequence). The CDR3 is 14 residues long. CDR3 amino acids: CSAPRQGMRETQYF. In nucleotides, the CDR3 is TGCAGTGCTCCGCGACAGGGGATGAGGGAGACCCAGTACTTC.

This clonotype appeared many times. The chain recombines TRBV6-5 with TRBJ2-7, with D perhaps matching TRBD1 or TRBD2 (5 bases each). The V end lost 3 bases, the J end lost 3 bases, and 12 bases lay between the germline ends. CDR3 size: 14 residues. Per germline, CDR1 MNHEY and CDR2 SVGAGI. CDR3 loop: CASSYSRESYEQYF. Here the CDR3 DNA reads TGTGCCAGCAGTTATTCCAGGGAGAGCTACGAGCAGTACTTC.

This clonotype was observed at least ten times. The CDR3 coding sequence is TGTGCCAGCAGTTACTCGATCGCAGGGGACATGAACACTGAAGCTTTCTTT. Its protein is CASSYSIAGDMNTEAFF. The chain joins TRBV6-5 to TRBJ1-1; TRBD1 is a possible D gene (6 bases). V shed 0 bases and J shed 0 bases, with 14 bases lying between them. CDR3 length: 17 residues. CDR1 and CDR2 (germline): MNHEY, SVGAGI.

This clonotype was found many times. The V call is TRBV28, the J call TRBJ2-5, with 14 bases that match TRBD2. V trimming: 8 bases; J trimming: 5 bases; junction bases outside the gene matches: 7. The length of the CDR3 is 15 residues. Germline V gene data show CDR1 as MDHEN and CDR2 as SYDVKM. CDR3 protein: CASVRTSGRWETQYF. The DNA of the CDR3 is TGTGCCAGCGTAAGGACTAGCGGGAGGTGGGAGACCCAGTACTTC.

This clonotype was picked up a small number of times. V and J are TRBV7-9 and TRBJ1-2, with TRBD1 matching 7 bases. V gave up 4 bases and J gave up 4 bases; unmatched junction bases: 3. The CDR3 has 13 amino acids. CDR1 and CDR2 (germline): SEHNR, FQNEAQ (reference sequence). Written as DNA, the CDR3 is TGTGCCAGCAGCTGGGGACAGACCTATGGCTACACCTTC. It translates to CASSWGQTYGYTF.

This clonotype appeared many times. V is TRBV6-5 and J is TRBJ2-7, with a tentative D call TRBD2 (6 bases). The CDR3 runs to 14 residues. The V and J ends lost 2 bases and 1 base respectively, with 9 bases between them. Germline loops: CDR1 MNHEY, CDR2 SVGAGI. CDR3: CASSYRLGSYEQYF. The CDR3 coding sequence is TGTGCCAGCAGTTACAGACTAGGGTCCTACGAGCAGTACTTC.

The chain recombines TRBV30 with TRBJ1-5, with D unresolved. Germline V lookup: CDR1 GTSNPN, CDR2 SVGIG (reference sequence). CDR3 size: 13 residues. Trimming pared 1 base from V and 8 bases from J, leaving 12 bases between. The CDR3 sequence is CAWSASVGEPQHF. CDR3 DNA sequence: TGTGCCTGGAGTGCTTCGGTTGGTGAGCCCCAGCATTTT. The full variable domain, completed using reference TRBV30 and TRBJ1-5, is SQTIHQWPATLVQPVGSPLSLECTVEGTSNPNLYWYRQAAGRGLQLLFYSVGIGQISSEVPQNLSASRPQDRQFILSSKKLLLSDSGFYLCAWSASVGEPQHFGDGTRLSIL.

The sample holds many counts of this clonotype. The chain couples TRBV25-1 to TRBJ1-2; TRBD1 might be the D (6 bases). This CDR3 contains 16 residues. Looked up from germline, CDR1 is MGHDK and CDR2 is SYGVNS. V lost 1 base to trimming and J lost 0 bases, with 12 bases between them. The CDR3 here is CASSELADRSNYGYTF. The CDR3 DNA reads TGTGCCAGCAGTGAATTAGCAGACAGGTCTAACTATGGCTACACCTTC.

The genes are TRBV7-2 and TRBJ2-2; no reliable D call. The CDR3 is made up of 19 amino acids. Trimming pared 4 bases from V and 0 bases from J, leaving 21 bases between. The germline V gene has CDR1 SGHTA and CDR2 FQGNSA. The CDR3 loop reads CASSSPTLIRGSNTGELFF. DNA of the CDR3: TGTGCCAGCAGCTCCCCTACCCTCATCCGCGGCTCGAACACCGGGGAGCTGTTTTTT.

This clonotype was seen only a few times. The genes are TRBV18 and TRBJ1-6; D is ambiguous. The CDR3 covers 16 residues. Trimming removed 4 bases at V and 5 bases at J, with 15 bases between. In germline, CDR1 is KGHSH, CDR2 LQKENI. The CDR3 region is CASSQWEYRNNSPLHF. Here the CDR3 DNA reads TGTGCCAGCTCACAATGGGAGTATCGGAATAATTCACCCCTCCACTTT.

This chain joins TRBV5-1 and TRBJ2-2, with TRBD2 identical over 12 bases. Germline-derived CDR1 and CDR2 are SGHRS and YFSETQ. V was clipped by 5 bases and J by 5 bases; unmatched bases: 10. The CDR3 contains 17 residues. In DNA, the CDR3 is TGCGCCAGCAGTGAACTAGCGGGAGGCTCGGGGACCGGGGAGCTGTTTTTT. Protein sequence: CASSELAGGSGTGELFF.

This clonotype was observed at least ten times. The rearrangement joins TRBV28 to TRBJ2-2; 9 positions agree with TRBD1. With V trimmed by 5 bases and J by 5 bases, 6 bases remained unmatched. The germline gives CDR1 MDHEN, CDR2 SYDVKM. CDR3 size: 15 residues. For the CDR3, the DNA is TGTGCCAGCAGTACCCAAGACAGGGGGACCGGGGAGCTGTTTTTT. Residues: CASSTQDRGTGELFF. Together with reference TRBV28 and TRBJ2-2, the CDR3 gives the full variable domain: DVKVTQSSRYLVKRTGEKVFLECVQDMDHENMFWYRQDPGLGLRLIYFSYDVKMKEKGDIPEGYSVSREKKERFSLILESASTNQTSMYLCASSTQDRGTGELFFGEGSRLTVL.

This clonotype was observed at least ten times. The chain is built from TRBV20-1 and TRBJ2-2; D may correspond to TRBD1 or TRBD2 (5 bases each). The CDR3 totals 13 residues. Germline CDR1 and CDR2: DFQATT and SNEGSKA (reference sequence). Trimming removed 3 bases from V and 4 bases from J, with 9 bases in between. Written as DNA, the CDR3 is TGCAGTGCTAGGGGACCCTCCACCGGGGAGCTGTTTTTT. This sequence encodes CSARGPSTGELFF.

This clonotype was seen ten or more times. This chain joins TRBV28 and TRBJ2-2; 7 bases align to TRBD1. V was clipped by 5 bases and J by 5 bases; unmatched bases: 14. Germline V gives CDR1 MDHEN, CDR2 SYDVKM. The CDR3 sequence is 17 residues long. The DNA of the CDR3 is TGTGCCAGCAGTACGCTGACAGGGTCGGTTTCGACCGGGGAGCTGTTTTTT. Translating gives CASSTLTGSVSTGELFF.

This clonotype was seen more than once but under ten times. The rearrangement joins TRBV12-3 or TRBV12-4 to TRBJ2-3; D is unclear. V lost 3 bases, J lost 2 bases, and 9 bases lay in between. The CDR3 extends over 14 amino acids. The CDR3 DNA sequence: TGTGCCAGCAGTTTGACGGAAGACACAGATACGCAGTATTTT. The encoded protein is CASSLTEDTDTQYF.

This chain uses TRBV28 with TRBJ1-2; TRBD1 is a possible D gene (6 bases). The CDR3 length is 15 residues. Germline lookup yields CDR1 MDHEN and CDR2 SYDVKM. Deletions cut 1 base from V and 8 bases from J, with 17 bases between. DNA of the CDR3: TGTGCCAGCAGTTTATTACGGGACATCGTCGACGGCTACACCTTC. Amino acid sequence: CASSLLRDIVDGYTF.

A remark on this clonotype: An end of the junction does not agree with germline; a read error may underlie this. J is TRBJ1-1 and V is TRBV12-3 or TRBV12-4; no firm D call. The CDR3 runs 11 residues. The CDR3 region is CASSLRMVPSF. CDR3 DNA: TGTGCCAGCAGTTTAAGGATGGTGCCCTCCTTT.

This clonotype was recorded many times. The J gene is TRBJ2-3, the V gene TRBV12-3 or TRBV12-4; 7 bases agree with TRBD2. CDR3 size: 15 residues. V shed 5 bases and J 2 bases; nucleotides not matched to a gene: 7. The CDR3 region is CASSPGTTFTDTQYF. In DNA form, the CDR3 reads TGTGCCAGCAGTCCCGGGACTACCTTCACAGATACGCAGTATTTT.

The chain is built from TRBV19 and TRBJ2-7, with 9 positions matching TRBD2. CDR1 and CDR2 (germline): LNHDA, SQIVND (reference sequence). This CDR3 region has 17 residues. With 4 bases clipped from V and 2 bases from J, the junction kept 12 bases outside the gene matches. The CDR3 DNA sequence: TGTGCCAGTAGTACAACCCAGGGGATAGCGGGAGCCTACGAGCAGTACTTC. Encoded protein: CASSTTQGIAGAYEQYF.

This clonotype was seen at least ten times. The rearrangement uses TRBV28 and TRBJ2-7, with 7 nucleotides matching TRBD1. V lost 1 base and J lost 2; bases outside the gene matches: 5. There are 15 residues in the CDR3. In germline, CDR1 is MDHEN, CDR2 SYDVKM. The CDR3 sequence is CASSLSGTATYEQYF. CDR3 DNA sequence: TGTGCCAGCAGTTTATCCGGGACAGCCACCTACGAGCAGTACTTC. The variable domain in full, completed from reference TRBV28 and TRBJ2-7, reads DVKVTQSSRYLVKRTGEKVFLECVQDMDHENMFWYRQDPGLGLRLIYFSYDVKMKEKGDIPEGYSVSREKKERFSLILESASTNQTSMYLCASSLSGTATYEQYFGPGTRLTVT.

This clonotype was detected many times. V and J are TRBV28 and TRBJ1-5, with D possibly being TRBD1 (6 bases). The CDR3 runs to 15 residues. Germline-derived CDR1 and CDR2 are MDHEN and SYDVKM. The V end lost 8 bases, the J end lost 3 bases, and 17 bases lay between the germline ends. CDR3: CASLDSTGFNQPQHF. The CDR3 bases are TGTGCCAGCTTGGACAGTACGGGCTTCAATCAGCCCCAGCATTTT.